Following are 5 T cell receptor beta chains from one sample sequenced in a study of OX40 agonist ivuxolimab in advanced cancers. The method was immunoSEQ multiplex PCR; TCRdb's version includes in-frame clones alone and lacks a portion of them. Of roughly 32,000 clones listed, about four fifths were seen once; the top ten hold roughly 2.5%. The specimen comprised CD4+ or CD8+ T cells sorted from blood, sampled in a trial of the OX40 agonist ivuxolimab. These TCRs come from an adult with an advanced solid tumor such as melanoma, head and neck, liver or kidney cancer.

Points on this clone: At one end, the junction sequence differs from germline, possibly due to a read error. The rearrangement uses TRBV5-1 and TRBJ2-3; D possibly corresponds to TRBD2 (5 bases). Germline-derived CDR1 and CDR2 are SGHRS and YFSETQ. The CDR3 covers 14 residues. The CDR3 sequence: CAGSLSIGADTQYF. The CDR3 region has the DNA TGCGCCGGCAGCCTCTCCATCGGGGCAGATACGCAGTATTTT.

The chain carries TRBV5-1 and TRBJ2-3; TRBD2 aligns across 7 bases. Germline values: CDR1 SGHRS, CDR2 YFSETQ. V lost 0 bases to trimming and J lost 4 bases; unmatched junction nucleotides: 2. This CDR3 region has 14 residues. CDR3 protein: CASSLATSADTQYF. CDR3 in DNA: TGCGCCAGCAGCTTGGCCACTAGCGCAGATACGCAGTATTTT.

The J gene is TRBJ1-2, the V gene TRBV27; D possibly corresponds to TRBD1 (5 bases). The CDR3 is made up of 15 amino acids. Per the germline V gene, CDR1 is MNHEY and CDR2 is SMNVEV (reference sequence). Trimming cost V 5 bases and J 8 bases, with 21 bases left between them. The chain's CDR3 is CASSPLGEGRGGYTF. The CDR3 nucleotides are TGTGCCAGCAGTCCCCTGGGGGAGGGGAGAGGAGGCTACACCTTC.

The chain couples TRBV18 to TRBJ2-1, with a possible D match to TRBD1 (6 bases). Germline CDR1 reads KGHSH; CDR2 reads LQKENI. The CDR3 totals 14 residues. V was cut by 3 bases and J by 6 bases, with 12 bases left in between. This CDR3 reads CASSPVQGPNEQFF. The CDR3, as DNA: TGTGCCAGCTCACCGGTACAGGGTCCCAATGAGCAGTTCTTC.

V usage is TRBV19 and J usage is TRBJ1-5, with D possibly TRBD1 on 6 matching bases. Trimming took 2 bases from V and 0 from J, leaving 8 bases between them. The V gene's germline CDR1 is LNHDA and CDR2 SQIVND (reference sequence). The CDR3 covers 15 residues. CDR3 in DNA: TGTGCCAGTAGTATACAGGGGTATAGCAATCAGCCCCAGCATTTT. This gives the protein CASSIQGYSNQPQHF.